This TCR beta chain comes out of a study of sequential checkpoint blockade in melanoma. In the study overall: Patients were randomized 1:1 to nivolumab-then-ipilimumab or ipilimumab-then-nivolumab first-line.

As for treatment: randomized to nivolumab then ipilimumab (arm A) or the reverse (arm B). Sorted cells were live CD3+CD8+, lacking CD19 and CD56, from PBMCs. Germline CDR1 and CDR2: LGHNA and YSLEER. The V gene end was trimmed by 4 bases and the J gene end by 5 bases; junction bases not matched to a gene: 5. The CDR3 runs 14 residues. Generated by immunoSEQ multiplex PCR, the TCRdb table keeps only in-frame clones and is missing some. This sample has fewer than 15,000 clones; approximately 82% occur once, and the top ten carry about a quarter. The sequenced sample was CD8+ T cells sorted from blood (inferred from file names), obtained from a patient given nivolumab and ipilimumab in sequence. The rearrangement links TRBV4-3 to TRBJ1-5; 7 bases fit TRBD1. The receptor was derived from a human donor with melanoma. The CDR3 sequence is CASSPRQGHQPQHF. The CDR3 DNA reads TGCGCCAGCAGCCCGAGACAGGGACATCAGCCCCAGCATTTT.